What follows is one T cell receptor (beta chain) and its context. This specimen comes from a study of Ad26.COV2.S vaccination and SARS-CoV-2 variants. Regarding treatment: 15 to 20 received Ad26.COV2.S at low or high dose, single or two shots; about 5 received placebo; per-sample allocation not given. On day 63 after the first injection, vaccine and placebo recipients gave samples. TCRdb's copy holds only in-frame clones and misses some; the assay was immunoSEQ multiplex PCR. This table holds fewer than 400,000 clones, 75% to 90% found once. The receptor comes from a person aged 18-65 years who received the Ad26.COV2.S COVID-19 vaccine or a placebo. The sequenced sample was peripheral blood, obtained in a trial of Ad26.COV2.S vaccine versus placebo.

DNA for the CDR3: TGTGCCAGCAGTATTCTTCACATGGACACCGGGGAGCTGTTTTTT. It codes for CASSILHMDTGELFF. The chain employs TRBV6-2 or TRBV6-3 and TRBJ2-2, with D unresolved. V gave up 5 bases and J gave up 3 bases, with 13 bases separating them. The CDR3 covers 15 residues. Germline V lookup: CDR1 MNHEY, CDR2 SVGEGT.